The present T cell receptor beta chain was sequenced within a study of T cells in Graves' hyperthyroidism and ophthalmopathy. Study-level points and caveats: Ophthalmopathy was model-predicted a median roughly 6.5 months pre-onset.

Amplification targeted TCR beta CDR3 regions from RNA transcripts. An initial round of RT-PCR targeting the TCR CDR3 relied on the HTBI primer set. TCRdb reprocessed the multiplex PCR reads via MiXCR and lists one record per CDR3 protein. The repertoire holds some 700,000 distinct CDR3 sequences, with 17% as singletons. Germline CDR1 LNHDA, CDR2 SQIVND (reference sequence). CDR3 length equals 11 residues. V lost 10 bases and J lost 8, with 14 bases in between. This clonotype was detected only a few times. The antigen remains unidentified. This sequence joins TRBV19 and TRBJ1-1; the D is unclear. This sequence was found in a man between 50 and 59 years old with Graves' hyperthyroidism. Sequencing used blood. The CDR3, as DNA: TGTGCCATCAAGATTAGGGAGGAAGCTTTCTTT. The encoded protein is CAIKIREEAFF.